This T cell receptor (beta chain) was sequenced during a study of T cells in tumors after PD-1 blockade. The germline V gene has CDR1 SGHRS and CDR2 YFSETQ. The CDR3 runs 12 residues. Trimming took off 5 bases at V and 4 bases at J, with 6 bases between the two ends. The study, taken as a whole, reports: About 41% of tumor TCR clonotypes were also found in blood.

This clone was seen once. Its antigen is still unknown. This table comes from immunoSEQ multiplex PCR, and its TCRdb copy is limited to in-frame clones, with some not included. This repertoire shows under 75,000 clones, around 67% found once; its top ten account for approximately 4.5%. The origin of this receptor is a human donor with basal cell carcinoma. The input for sequencing was PBMCs, taken after anti-PD-1 treatment. The chain uses TRBV5-1 and TRBJ2-2; D unclear. CDR3 DNA sequence: TGCGCCAGCAGGACGAGCACCGGGGAGCTGTTTTTT. The encoded protein is CASRTSTGELFF.